One sample yielded the 9 T cell receptor beta chains listed below, sequenced in a study of human T cells and chemical hapten exposure. MiXCR, run by TCRdb on the RACE reads, gives a single entry per CDR3 protein. The sample carries more than 90,000 distinct CDR3 sequences, roughly an eighth recorded once. Described time point: patch test 2, 6 weeks after DPC sensitization. The treatment: therapeutic diphenylcyclopropenone sensitization with weekly scalp DPC. Sequencing used whole blood, obtained in connection with sensitization to the hapten diphenylcyclopropenone (DPC). The origin of the receptors is a woman in her forties with alopecia areata. Some clones in this sample may be carry-over from other donors' samples.

This clonotype occurred many times. The chain recombines TRBV6-2 or TRBV6-3 with TRBJ1-6, with 7 nucleotides matching TRBD1. The CDR3 spans 13 residues. Germline CDR1 MNHEY, CDR2 SVGEGT. V was clipped by 5 bases and J by 6 bases; unmatched bases: 1. The CDR3 DNA sequence: TGTGCCAGCAGTGGGACAGCTAATTCACCCCTCCACTTT. Translated: CASSGTANSPLHF.

This clonotype was found a few times. The genes are TRBV20-1 and TRBJ2-3, with D maybe TRBD2 (7 bases). Trimming shortened V by 1 base and J by 4 bases, and 15 bases separated the two germline ends. Germline CDR1 reads DFQATT; CDR2 reads SNEGSKA (reference sequence). The CDR3 loop spans 15 amino acids. Here the CDR3 reads CSARGNPGGPDTQYF. Written as DNA, the CDR3 is TGCAGTGCTAGAGGCAACCCCGGGGGGCCAGATACGCAGTATTTT.

This clonotype was observed at least ten times. V and J are TRBV6-1 and TRBJ1-3, with 8 bases matching TRBD1. Germline CDR1 is MNHNS and CDR2 is SASEGT. Trimming cost V 6 bases and J 2 bases; bases outside gene matches: 6. The length of the CDR3 is 15 residues. Here the CDR3 DNA reads TGTGCCAGCAGGGACAGGGAGGCCGCTGGAAACACCATATATTTT. The encoded protein is CASRDREAAGNTIYF.

This clonotype was seen once. The rearrangement uses TRBV12-3 or TRBV12-4 and TRBJ1-5; 7 bases align to TRBD1. This CDR3 spans 15 amino acids. With 5 bases clipped from V and 1 base from J, the junction kept 5 bases outside the gene matches. Here the CDR3 DNA reads TGTGCCAGCAGTCCGACAGGGTTGAGCAATCAGCCCCAGCATTTT. Translation gives CASSPTGLSNQPQHF.

This clonotype has at least ten counts. The V call is TRBV27, the J call TRBJ1-6, with D possibly matching TRBD1 (6 bases). This CDR3 contains 14 residues. Per the germline V gene, CDR1 is MNHEY and CDR2 is SMNVEV (reference sequence). Trimming removed 5 bases from V and 8 bases from J, with 13 bases in between. In DNA form, the CDR3 reads TGTGCCAGCAGTGGTTACAGGGATGATTCACCCCTCCACTTT. Translation: CASSGYRDDSPLHF.

This clonotype has at least ten counts. The chain links TRBV28 to TRBJ2-7; D unclear. Trimming removed 6 bases at V and 3 bases at J, with 6 bases between. In germline, CDR1 is MDHEN, CDR2 SYDVKM. This CDR3 has 11 residues. The CDR3 nucleotides read TGTGCCAGCAGGGAAGACTACGAGCAGTACTTC. It yields the protein CASREDYEQYF.

The CDR3 nucleotides are TGTGCCAGCAGCCCTCATCCCGGGACACCGAACACCGGGGAGCTGTTTTTT. Translated: CASSPHPGTPNTGELFF. The rearrangement joins TRBV28 to TRBJ2-2, with D tentatively TRBD1 (6 bases). Germline CDR1 is MDHEN and CDR2 is SYDVKM. Trimming removed 6 bases at V and 0 bases at J, with 17 bases between. The CDR3 length is 17 residues.

Notes on this clonotype: Its ends do not fully match the called genes, so a read error is possible. This chain links TRBV5-1 with TRBJ1-6; D uncertain. From germline, CDR1 is SGHRS and CDR2 YFSETQ. CDR3 length equals 13 residues. The CDR3 region is CASSAVDSSLLHF. CDR3 coding DNA: TGCGCCAGTTCGGCCGTTGATAGTTCACTCCTCCACTTT.

In its sample, this clonotype was seen many times. The chain is built from TRBV10-3 and TRBJ2-2, with D unclear. The CDR3 runs to 12 residues. Germline values: CDR1 ENHRY, CDR2 SYGVKD. Between the trimmed V and J ends, which lost 9 bases and 6 bases, there was a span of 11 bases. The CDR3 loop is CAISVRPGELFF. DNA for the CDR3: TGTGCCATATCGGTGAGGCCCGGGGAGCTGTTTTTT.